The 8 T cell receptor beta chains below all came from one sample that was sequenced in a study of CD8+ T cells in alopecia areata. RNA was extracted and reverse transcribed into cDNA as the sequencing template. Method: immunoSEQ multiplex PCR; TCRdb's copy keeps in-frame clones and lacks some. The sample lists around 290,000 clones, 58% occurring once. The treatment is: oral pan-JAK inhibitor, 5-10 mg twice daily. The specimen was CD4+ T cells sorted from blood, collected at week 24, from a patient treated with tofacitinib. These receptors were collected from a human donor with alopecia areata.

With respect to this clone: In this CDR3 the conserved last residue, phenylalanine or tryptophan, is missing, so a read error is likely. The DNA is left out, because the CDR3 cannot be placed on it with certainty; the CDR3 is given as TCRdb lists it. The rearrangement uses TRBV27 and TRBJ1-2; the D segment call TRBD1 is taken from the table without a DNA check. Germline V CDR1 and CDR2: MNHEY, SMNVEV (reference sequence). With termini counted, the CDR3 has 14 amino acids. This chain's CDR3 is CASSFALRDRGPLG.

The chain employs TRBV5-1 and TRBJ2-7; perhaps TRBD2 as D (5 bases). Trimming pared 1 base from V and 5 bases from J, leaving 10 bases between. This CDR3 has 13 amino acids. Looked up from germline, CDR1 is SGHRS and CDR2 is YFSETQ. CDR3 region: CASSLLAWDEQYF. The DNA of the CDR3 is TGCGCCAGCAGCTTGCTAGCTTGGGACGAGCAGTACTTC. The full variable domain, its missing parts supplied by reference TRBV5-1 and TRBJ2-7, is KAGVTQTPRYLIKTRGQQVTLSCSPISGHRSVSWYQQTPGQGLQFLFEYFSETQRNKGNFPGRFSGRQFSNSRSEMNVSTLELGDSALYLCASSLLAWDEQYFGPGTRLTVT.

The chain uses TRBV5-5 and TRBJ2-7; 9 positions agree with TRBD1. Trimming cost V 4 bases and J 4 bases; bases outside gene matches: 6. The CDR3 length is 14 residues. The germline V gene has CDR1 SGHKS and CDR2 YYEKEE (reference sequence). The CDR3 region has the DNA TGTGCCAGCAGCCCGGGACAGGGTCGATACGAGCAGTACTTC. Protein: CASSPGQGRYEQYF.

The chain uses TRBV10-3 and TRBJ1-6; D unresolved. Germline-derived CDR1 and CDR2 are ENHRY and SYGVKD. With 1 base removed from V and 0 bases from J, the gap between germline ends came to 10 bases. This CDR3 comprises 17 residues. CDR3 residues: CAISELSRSSYNSPLHF. CDR3 coding DNA: TGTGCCATCAGTGAGTTGTCCCGGAGCTCCTATAATTCACCCCTCCACTTT.

The rearrangement links TRBV7-9 to TRBJ2-2; possibly TRBD1 for D (5 bases). The CDR3 loop spans 14 amino acids. V was cut by 4 bases and J by 6 bases, with 12 bases left in between. Germline CDR1 reads SEHNR; CDR2 reads FQNEAQ (reference sequence). The CDR3 DNA reads TGTGCCAGCAGCTCCGACTCAGGGTCCGGGGAGCTGTTTTTT. It codes for CASSSDSGSGELFF.

Written as DNA, the CDR3 is TGTGCCAGCAGCTTGGAGGGCAACAGGGTGGCCGGCTACACCTTC. It yields the protein CASSLEGNRVAGYTF. This sequence joins TRBV5-6 and TRBJ1-2, with a possible D match to TRBD1 (6 bases). Trimming removed 0 bases at V and 8 bases at J, with 17 bases between. Germline values: CDR1 SGHDT, CDR2 YYEEEE. The CDR3 length is 15 residues.

V and J are TRBV9 and TRBJ2-3; D not resolved. The length of the CDR3 is 13 residues. CDR1 SGDLS and CDR2 YYNGEE come from the germline V gene. The V gene lost 4 bases and the J gene lost 5 bases, with 11 bases spanning the gap. The CDR3 nucleotides read TGTGCCAGCAGCTTACTCCAGGTAGATACGCAGTATTTT. As protein: CASSLLQVDTQYF.

The V and J genes are TRBV5-1 and TRBJ1-2; D uncertain. The V and J ends lost 0 bases and 0 bases respectively, with 9 bases between them. Per germline, CDR1 SGHRS and CDR2 YFSETQ. The CDR3 covers 15 residues. The CDR3 bases are TGCGCCAGCAGCTTGGGACATCTCCCTAACTATGGCTACACCTTC. Protein product: CASSLGHLPNYGYTF. The whole variable domain, remainder taken from reference TRBV5-1 and TRBJ1-2, is KAGVTQTPRYLIKTRGQQVTLSCSPISGHRSVSWYQQTPGQGLQFLFEYFSETQRNKGNFPGRFSGRQFSNSRSEMNVSTLELGDSALYLCASSLGHLPNYGYTFGSGTRLTVV.